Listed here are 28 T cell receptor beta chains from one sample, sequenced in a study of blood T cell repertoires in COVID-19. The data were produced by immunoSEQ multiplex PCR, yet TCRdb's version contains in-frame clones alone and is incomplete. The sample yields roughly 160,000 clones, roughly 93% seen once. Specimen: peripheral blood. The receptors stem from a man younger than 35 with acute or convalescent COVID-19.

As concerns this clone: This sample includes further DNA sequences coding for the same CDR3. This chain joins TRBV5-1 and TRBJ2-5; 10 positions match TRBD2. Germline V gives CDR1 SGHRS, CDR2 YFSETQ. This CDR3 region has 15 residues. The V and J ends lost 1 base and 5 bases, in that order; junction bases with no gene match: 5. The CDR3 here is CASSLSSGGRETQYF. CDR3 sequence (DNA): TGCGCCAGCAGCTTGTCTAGCGGGGGTAGGGAGACCCAGTACTTC.

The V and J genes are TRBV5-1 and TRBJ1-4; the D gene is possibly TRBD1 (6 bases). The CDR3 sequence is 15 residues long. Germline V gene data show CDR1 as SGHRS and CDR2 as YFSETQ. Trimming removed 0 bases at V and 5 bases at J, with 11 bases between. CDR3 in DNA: TGCGCCAGCAGCTTGGTAGGGGGGGCGAATGAAAAACTGTTTTTT. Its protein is CASSLVGGANEKLFF.

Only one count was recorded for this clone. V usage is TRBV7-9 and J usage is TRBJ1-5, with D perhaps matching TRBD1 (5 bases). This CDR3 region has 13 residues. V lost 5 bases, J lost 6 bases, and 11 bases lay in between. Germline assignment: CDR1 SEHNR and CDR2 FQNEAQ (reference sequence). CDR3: CASSLQGGQPQHF. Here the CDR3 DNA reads TGTGCCAGCAGCCTCCAGGGAGGTCAGCCCCAGCATTTT.

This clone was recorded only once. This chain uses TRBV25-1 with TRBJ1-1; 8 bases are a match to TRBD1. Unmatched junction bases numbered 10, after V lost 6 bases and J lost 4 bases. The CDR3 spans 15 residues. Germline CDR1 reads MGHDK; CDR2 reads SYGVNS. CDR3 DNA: TGTGCCAGCAGCCGTCCCGGGACAGGAGGCACTGAAGCTTTCTTT. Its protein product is CASSRPGTGGTEAFF.

The CDR3: CASSPREGPNTEAFF. DNA for the CDR3: TGTGCCAGCTCACCAAGGGAGGGCCCGAACACTGAAGCTTTCTTT. The genes are TRBV18 and TRBJ1-1; D remains ambiguous. This CDR3 comprises 15 residues. V lost 2 bases, J lost 1 base, and 11 bases lay in between. CDR1 and CDR2 (germline): KGHSH, LQKENI.

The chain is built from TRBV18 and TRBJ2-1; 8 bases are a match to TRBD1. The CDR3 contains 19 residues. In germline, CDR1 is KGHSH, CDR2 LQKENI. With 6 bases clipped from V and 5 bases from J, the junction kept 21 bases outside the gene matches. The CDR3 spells CASSPRQGLGGPNHNEQFF. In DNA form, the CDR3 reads TGTGCCAGCTCGCCGAGACAGGGGTTGGGCGGACCGAACCACAATGAGCAGTTCTTC.

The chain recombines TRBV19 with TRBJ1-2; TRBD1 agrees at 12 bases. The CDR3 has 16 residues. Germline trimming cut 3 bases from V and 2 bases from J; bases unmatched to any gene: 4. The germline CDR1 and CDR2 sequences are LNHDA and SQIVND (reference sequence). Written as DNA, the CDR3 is TGTGCCAGTAGTATTTGGGGACAGGGGGCCAACTATGGCTACACCTTC. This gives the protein CASSIWGQGANYGYTF.

CDR3 nucleotides: TGTGCAAGTCGCTTAGCTCAAAGACTAGAGAAATACTTC. Translated, it gives CASRLAQRLEKYF. This rearrangement joins TRBV12-2 to TRBJ2-5; the table assigns TRBD2, which was not confirmed against the DNA. TRBV12-2 corresponds to a pseudogene. This CDR3 has 13 residues.

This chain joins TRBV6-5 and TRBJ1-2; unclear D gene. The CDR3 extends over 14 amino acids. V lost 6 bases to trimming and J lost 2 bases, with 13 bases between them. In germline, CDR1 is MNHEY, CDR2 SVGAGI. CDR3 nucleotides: TGTGCCAGCAGGGGAGGCAGCTCCAACTATGGCTACACCTTC. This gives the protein CASRGGSSNYGYTF.

The DNA for the CDR3 is TGTGCCAGCAGCTCTGACAGGGGGGTGACTGAAGCTTTCTTT. Protein sequence: CASSSDRGVTEAFF. V gene TRBV5-4 combines with J gene TRBJ1-1; TRBD1 aligns across 9 bases. Losses at the gene ends were 3 bases for V and 5 bases for J; bases not matched to a gene: 5. The CDR3 is made up of 14 amino acids. Germline V CDR1 and CDR2: SGHNT, YYREEE (reference sequence).

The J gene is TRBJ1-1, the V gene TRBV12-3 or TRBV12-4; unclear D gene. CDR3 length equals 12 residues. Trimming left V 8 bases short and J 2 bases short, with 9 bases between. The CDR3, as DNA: TGTGCCAGCGCGATCGCAAACACTGAAGCTTTCTTT. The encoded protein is CASAIANTEAFF.

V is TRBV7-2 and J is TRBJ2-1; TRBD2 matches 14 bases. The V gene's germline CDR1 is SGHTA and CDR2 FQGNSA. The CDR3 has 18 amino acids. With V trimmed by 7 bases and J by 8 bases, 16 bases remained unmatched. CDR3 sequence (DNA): TGTGCCAGCATTCCTTCTCCGACTAGCGGGGGGGGCGGCTATGAGCAGTTCTTC. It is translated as CASIPSPTSGGGGYEQFF.

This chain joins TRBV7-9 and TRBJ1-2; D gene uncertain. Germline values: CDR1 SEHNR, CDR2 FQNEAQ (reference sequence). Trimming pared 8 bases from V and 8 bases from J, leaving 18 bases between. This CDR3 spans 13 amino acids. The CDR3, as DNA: TGTGCCAGCGACCCCAAAATTGCGGGAGGCTACACCTTC. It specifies CASDPKIAGGYTF.

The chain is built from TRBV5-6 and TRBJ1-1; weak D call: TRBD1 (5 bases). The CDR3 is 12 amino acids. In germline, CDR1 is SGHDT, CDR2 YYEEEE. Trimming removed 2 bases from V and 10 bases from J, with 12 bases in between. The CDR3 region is CASSFGDSIAFF. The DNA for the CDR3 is TGTGCCAGCAGCTTTGGTGACAGCATAGCTTTCTTT.

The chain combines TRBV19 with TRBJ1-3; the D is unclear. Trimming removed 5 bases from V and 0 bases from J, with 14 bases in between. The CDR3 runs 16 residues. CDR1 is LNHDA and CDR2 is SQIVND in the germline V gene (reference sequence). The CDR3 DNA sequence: TGTGCCAGTAGTGAGACACCCGGAATCTCTGGAAACACCATATATTTT. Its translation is CASSETPGISGNTIYF.

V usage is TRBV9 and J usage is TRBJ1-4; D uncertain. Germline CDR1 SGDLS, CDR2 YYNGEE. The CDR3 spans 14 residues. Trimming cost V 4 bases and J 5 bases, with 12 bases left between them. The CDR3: CASSQERANEKLFF. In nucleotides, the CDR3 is TGTGCCAGCAGCCAAGAGAGGGCAAATGAAAAACTGTTTTTT.

The CDR3 protein is CASSSSWSSYNEQFF. CDR3 coding DNA: TGCGCCAGCAGCTCGAGTTGGAGCTCCTACAATGAGCAGTTCTTC. The V gene is TRBV5-1, the J gene TRBJ2-1; the D is unclear. CDR1 is SGHRS and CDR2 is YFSETQ in the germline V gene. The CDR3 spans 15 residues. Trimming took off 3 bases at V and 0 bases at J, with 10 bases between the two ends.

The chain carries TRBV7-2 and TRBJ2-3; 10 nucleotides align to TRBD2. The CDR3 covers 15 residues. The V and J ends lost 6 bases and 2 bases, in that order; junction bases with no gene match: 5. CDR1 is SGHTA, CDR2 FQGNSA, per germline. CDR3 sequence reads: CASRMGLAYTDTQYF. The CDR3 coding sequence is TGTGCCAGCAGGATGGGACTAGCGTACACAGATACGCAGTATTTT. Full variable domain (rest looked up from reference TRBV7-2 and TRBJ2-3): GAGVSQSPSNKVTEKGKDVELRCDPISGHTALYWYRQSLGQGLEFLIYFQGNSAPDKSGLPSDRFSAERTGGSVSTLTIQRTQQEDSAVYLCASRMGLAYTDTQYFGPGTRLTVL.

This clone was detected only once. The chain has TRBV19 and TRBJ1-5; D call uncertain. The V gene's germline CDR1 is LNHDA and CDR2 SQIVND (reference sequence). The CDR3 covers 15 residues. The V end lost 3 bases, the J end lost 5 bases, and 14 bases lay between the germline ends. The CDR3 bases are TGTGCCAGTAGTATTCGGGGAGTAGGCGATCAGCCCCAGCATTTT. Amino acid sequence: CASSIRGVGDQPQHF.

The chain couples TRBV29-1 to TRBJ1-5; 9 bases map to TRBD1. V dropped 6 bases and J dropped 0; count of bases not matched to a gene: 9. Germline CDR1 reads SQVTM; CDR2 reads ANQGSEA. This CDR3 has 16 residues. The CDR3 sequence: CSVSGQGGDSNQPQHF. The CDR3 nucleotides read TGCAGCGTCTCGGGACAGGGCGGGGATAGCAATCAGCCCCAGCATTTT.

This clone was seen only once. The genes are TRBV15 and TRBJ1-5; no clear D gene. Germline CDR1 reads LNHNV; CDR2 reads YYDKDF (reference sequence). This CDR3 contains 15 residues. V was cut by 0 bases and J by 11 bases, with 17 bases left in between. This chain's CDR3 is CATSRESVGRSAQHF. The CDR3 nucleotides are TGTGCCACCAGCAGAGAGTCGGTTGGGCGATCGGCCCAGCATTTT.

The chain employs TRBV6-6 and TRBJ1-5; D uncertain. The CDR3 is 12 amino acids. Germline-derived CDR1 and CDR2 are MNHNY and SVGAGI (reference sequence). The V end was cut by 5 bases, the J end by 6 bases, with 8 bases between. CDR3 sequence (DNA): TGTGCCAGCAGTACGGGAACTCAGCCCCAGCATTTT. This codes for CASSTGTQPQHF.

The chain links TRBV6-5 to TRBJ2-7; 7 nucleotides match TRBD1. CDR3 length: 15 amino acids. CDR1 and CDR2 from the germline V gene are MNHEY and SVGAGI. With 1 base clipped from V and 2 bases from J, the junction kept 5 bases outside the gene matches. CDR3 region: CASSYFGTATYEQYF. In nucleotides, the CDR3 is TGTGCCAGCAGTTACTTCGGGACAGCAACCTACGAGCAGTACTTC.

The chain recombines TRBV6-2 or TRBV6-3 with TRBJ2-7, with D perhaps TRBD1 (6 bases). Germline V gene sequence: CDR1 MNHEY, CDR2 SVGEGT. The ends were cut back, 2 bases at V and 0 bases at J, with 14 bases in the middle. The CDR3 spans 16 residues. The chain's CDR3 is CASSYRGQSLSYEQYF. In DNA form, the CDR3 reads TGTGCCAGCAGTTACCGCGGACAGTCCCTCTCCTACGAGCAGTACTTC.

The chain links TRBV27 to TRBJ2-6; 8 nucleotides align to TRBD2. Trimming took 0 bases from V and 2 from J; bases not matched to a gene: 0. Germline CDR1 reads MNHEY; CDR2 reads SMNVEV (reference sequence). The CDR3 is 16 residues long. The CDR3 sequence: CASSLSGLAGANVLTF. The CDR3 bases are TGTGCCAGCAGTTTATCGGGACTAGCTGGGGCCAACGTCCTGACTTTC. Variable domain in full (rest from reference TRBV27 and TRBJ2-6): EAQVTQNPRYLITVTGKKLTVTCSQNMNHEYMSWYRQDPGLGLRQIYYSMNVEVTDKGDVPEGYKVSRKEKRNFPLILESPSPNQTSLYFCASSLSGLAGANVLTFGAGSRLTVL.

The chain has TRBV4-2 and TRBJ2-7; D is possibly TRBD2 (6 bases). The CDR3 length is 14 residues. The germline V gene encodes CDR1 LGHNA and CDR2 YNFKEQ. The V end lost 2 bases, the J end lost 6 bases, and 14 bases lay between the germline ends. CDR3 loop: CASSQIGGRGEQYF. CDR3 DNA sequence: TGTGCCAGCAGCCAAATCGGGGGAAGGGGCGAGCAGTACTTC.

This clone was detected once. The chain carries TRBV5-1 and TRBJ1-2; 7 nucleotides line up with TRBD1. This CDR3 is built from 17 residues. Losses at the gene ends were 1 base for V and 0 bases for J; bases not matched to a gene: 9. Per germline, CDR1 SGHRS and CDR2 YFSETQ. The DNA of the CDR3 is TGCGCCAGCAGCTTGACAGGGGACCTCCAATCTAACTATGGCTACACCTTC. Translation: CASSLTGDLQSNYGYTF. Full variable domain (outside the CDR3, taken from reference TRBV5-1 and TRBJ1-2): KAGVTQTPRYLIKTRGQQVTLSCSPISGHRSVSWYQQTPGQGLQFLFEYFSETQRNKGNFPGRFSGRQFSNSRSEMNVSTLELGDSALYLCASSLTGDLQSNYGYTFGSGTRLTVV.

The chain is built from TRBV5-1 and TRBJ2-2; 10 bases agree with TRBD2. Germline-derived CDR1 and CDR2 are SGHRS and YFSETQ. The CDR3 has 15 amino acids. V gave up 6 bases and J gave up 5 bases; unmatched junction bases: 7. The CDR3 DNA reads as TGCGCCAGCACCGCAATAGCGGGGGGAACCGGGGAGCTGTTTTTT. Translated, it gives CASTAIAGGTGELFF. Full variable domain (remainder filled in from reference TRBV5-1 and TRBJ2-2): KAGVTQTPRYLIKTRGQQVTLSCSPISGHRSVSWYQQTPGQGLQFLFEYFSETQRNKGNFPGRFSGRQFSNSRSEMNVSTLELGDSALYLCASTAIAGGTGELFFGEGSRLTVL.